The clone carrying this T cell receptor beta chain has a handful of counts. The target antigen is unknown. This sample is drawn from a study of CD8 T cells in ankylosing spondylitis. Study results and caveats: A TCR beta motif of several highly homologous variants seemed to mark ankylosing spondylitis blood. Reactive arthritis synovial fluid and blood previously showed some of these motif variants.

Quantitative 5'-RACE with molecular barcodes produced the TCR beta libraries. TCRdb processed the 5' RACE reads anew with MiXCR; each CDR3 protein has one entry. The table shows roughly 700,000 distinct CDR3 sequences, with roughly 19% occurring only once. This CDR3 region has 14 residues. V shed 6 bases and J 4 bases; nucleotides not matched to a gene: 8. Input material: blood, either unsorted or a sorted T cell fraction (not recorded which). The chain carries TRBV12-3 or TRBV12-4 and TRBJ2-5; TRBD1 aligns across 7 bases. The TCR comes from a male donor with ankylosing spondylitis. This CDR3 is CASSWDRSVETQYF. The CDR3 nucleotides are TGTGCCAGCAGCTGGGACAGATCCGTAGAGACCCAGTACTTC.